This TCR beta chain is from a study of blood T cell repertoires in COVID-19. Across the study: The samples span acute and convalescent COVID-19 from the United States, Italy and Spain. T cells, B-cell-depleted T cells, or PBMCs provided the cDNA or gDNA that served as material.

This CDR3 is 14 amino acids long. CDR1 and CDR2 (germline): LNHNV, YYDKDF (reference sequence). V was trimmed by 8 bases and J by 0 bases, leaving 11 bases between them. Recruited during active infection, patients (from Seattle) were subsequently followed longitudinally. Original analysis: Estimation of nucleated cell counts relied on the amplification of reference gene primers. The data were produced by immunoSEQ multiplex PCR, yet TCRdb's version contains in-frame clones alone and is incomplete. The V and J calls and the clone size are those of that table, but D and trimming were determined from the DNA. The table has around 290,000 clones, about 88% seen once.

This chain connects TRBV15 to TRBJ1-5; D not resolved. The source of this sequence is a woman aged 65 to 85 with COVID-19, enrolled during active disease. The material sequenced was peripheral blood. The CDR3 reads CATGNRDSNQPQHF. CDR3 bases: TGTGCCACCGGGAACCGGGATAGCAATCAGCCCCAGCATTTT.